Reported below is one T cell receptor beta chain. Its antigen is still unknown. The data were taken from a study of T cell repertoires in cytomegalovirus infection. TCRdb reprocessed the reads via MiXCR and lists one record per CDR3 protein. Among roughly 150,000 distinct CDR3 sequences listed, about a sixth were seen once. The CDR3 length is 15 residues. The trim removed 6 bases at V and 4 bases at J, leaving 7 bases unmatched. Per the germline V gene, CDR1 is LNHNV and CDR2 is YYDKDF (reference sequence). Study outcomes and limitations: Cumulative public TCR beta family frequency identified CMV carriers with the relevant HLA. HLA-C-restricted CMV clonotypes gave the most frequent clonotype in two of eight donors.

This receptor was obtained from a human donor in good health (CMV status not recorded). Some clones in this sample may be carry-over from other donors' samples. The V call is TRBV15, the J call TRBJ2-3, with 10 positions matching TRBD1. The source material was CD8+ T cells from PBMCs. The CDR3 DNA is TGTGCCACCAGGACTGGGACAGGGGAATCAGATACGCAGTATTTT. This translates into CATRTGTGESDTQYF.